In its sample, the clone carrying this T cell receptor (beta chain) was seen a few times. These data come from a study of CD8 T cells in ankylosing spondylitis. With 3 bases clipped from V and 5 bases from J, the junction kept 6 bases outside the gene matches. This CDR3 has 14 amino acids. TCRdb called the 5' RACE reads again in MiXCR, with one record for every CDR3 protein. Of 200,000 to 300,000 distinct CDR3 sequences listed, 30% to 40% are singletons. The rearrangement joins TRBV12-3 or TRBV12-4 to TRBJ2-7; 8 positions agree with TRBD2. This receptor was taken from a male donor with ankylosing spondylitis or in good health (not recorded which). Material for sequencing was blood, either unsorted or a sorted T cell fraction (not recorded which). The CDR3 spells CASSFGGVRNEQYF. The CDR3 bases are TGTGCCAGCAGTTTCGGGGGGGTGAGGAACGAGCAGTACTTC.